The TCR beta chain described here comes from a study of blood T cell repertoires in COVID-19. The wider study: Sample material is recorded as cDNA or gDNA derived from T cells, B-cell-depleted T cells, or PBMCs.

Germline V lookup: CDR1 SGDLS, CDR2 YYNGEE. Trimming cost V 3 bases and J 3 bases, with 12 bases left between them. The CDR3 spans 14 residues. Contact with a PCR-confirmed or clinician-diagnosed COVID-19 case occurred within 2 weeks of entry. Sequenced by immunoSEQ multiplex PCR; TCRdb stores in-frame clones only, minus some. The sample holds about 180,000 clones, roughly 80% seen once. The chain couples TRBV9 to TRBJ1-1; D is uncertain. This clonotype originated in a man in his sixties who had been exposed to COVID-19. Sequenced input: PBMCs or T cells enriched from blood (not recorded which). CDR3 protein: CASSGRGPHTEAFF. As DNA, the CDR3 is TGTGCCAGCAGCGGACGAGGGCCCCACACTGAAGCTTTCTTT.